At least ten counts were recorded for the clone carrying this T cell receptor beta chain. Deletions cut 8 bases from V and 4 bases from J, with 23 bases between. This CDR3 comprises 16 residues. The germline CDR1 and CDR2 sequences are MNHNS and SASEGT. TCRdb independently ran MiXCR on the 5' RACE reads; one entry per CDR3 protein. The sample has about 71,000 distinct CDR3 sequences, roughly 12% seen once. These data are taken from a study of early T cells in non-severe SARS-CoV-2 infection. Sequencing was performed on whole blood, taken at baseline. This chain joins TRBV6-1 and TRBJ1-2; D not resolved. The TCR comes from an adult who was a healthcare worker with PCR-confirmed SARS-CoV-2 infection or an uninfected control (not recorded which). DNA for the CDR3: TGTGCCAGCGCGGGTGGCAGCCAACTACTTTTCTATGGCTACACCTTC. It encodes CASAGGSQLLFYGYTF.